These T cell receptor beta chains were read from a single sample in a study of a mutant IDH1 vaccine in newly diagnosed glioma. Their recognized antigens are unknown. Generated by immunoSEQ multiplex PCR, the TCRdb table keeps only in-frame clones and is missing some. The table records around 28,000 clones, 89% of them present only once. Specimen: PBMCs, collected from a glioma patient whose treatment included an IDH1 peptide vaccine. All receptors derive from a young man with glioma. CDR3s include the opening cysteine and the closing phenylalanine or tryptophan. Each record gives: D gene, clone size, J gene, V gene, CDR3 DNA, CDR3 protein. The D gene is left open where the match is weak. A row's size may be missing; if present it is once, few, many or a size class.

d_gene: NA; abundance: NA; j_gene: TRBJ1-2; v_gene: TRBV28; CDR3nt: TGTGCCAGCAGCCCCACTCCTCCTAACTATGGCTACACCTTC; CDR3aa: CASSPTPPNYGYTF
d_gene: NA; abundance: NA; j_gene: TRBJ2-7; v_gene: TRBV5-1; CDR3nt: TGCGCCAGCAGCCCTGGCTCTGGACACTCCTACGAGCAGTACTTC; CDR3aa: CASSPGSGHSYEQYF
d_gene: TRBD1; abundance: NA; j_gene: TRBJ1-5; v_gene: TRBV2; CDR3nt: TGTGCCAGCACACAGGGGGGTCAGCCCCAGCATTTT; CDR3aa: CASTQGGQPQHF
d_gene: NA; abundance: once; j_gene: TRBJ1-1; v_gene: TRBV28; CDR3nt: TGTGCCAGCAGGACGGTAACATTTGGCACTGAAGCTTTCTTT; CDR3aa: CASRTVTFGTEAFF
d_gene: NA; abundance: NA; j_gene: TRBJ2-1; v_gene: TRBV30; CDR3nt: TGTGCCTGGACTCTAGCTTATGAGCAGTTCTTC; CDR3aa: CAWTLAYEQFF
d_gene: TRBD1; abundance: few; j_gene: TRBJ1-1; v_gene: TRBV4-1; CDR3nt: TGCGCCAGCAGCCAAGTCGGCAGGGGGAAGACTGAAGCTTTCTTT; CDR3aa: CASSQVGRGKTEAFF
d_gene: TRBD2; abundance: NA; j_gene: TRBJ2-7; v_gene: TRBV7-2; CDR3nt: TGTGCCAGCAGCACCCGGACTAGCGGGCTCCCCAGCTCCTACGAGCAGTACTTC; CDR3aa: CASSTRTSGLPSSYEQYF
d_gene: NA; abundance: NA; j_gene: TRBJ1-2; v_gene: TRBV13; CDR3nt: TGTGCCAGCAGCTTAGGGCAGAAAACCTATGGCTACACCTTC; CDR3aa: CASSLGQKTYGYTF
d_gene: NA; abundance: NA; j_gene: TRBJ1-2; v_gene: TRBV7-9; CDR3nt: TGTGCCAGCAGCTTACGTGGTTATGGCTACACCTTC; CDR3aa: CASSLRGYGYTF
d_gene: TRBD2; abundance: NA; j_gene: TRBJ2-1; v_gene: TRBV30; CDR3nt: TGTGCCTGTAGAACTAGCGGGAGCCCACCCTACAATGAGCAGTTCTTC; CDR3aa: CACRTSGSPPYNEQFF
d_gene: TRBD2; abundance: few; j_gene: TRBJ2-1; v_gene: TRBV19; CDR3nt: TGTGCCAGTAGGATAGCGGGGAGCTCCTACAATGAGCAGTTCTTC; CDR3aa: CASRIAGSSYNEQFF
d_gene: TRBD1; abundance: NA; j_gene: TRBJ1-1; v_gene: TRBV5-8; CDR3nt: TGTGCCAGCAGCTCCAGGGGGTGGAAGACTGAAGCTTTCTTT; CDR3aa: CASSSRGWKTEAFF
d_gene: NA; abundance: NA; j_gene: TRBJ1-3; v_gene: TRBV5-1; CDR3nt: TGCGCCAGCAGCTGGGGGCAACAGCCTAGTGGAAACACCATATATTTT; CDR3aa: CASSWGQQPSGNTIYF
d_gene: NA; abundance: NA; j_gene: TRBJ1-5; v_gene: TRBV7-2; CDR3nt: TGTGCCAGCAGCTTACGGGACGGGAGCAATCAGCCCCAGCATTTT; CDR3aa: CASSLRDGSNQPQHF
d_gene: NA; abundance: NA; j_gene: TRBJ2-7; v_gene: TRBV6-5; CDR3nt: TGTGCCAGCAGCGGGAGCCCCTACGAGCAGTACTTC; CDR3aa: CASSGSPYEQYF
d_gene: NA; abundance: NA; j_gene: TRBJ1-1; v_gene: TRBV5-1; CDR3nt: TGCGCCAGCAGCTGGGGGGGTATAACGGACCTTATGAACACTGAAGCTTTCTTT; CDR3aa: CASSWGGITDLMNTEAFF
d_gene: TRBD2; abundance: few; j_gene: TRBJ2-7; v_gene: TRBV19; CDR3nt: TGTGCCAGTAGTCGGATAGCGGGAGGCGAGCAGTACTTC; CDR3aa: CASSRIAGGEQYF
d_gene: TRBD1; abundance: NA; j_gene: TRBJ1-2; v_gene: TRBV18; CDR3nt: TGTGCCAGCTCACTACAGGGGAATGGCTACACCTTC; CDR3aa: CASSLQGNGYTF
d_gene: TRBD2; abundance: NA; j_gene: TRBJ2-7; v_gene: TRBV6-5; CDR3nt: TGTGCCACCAGGGGCGGGAGGGCCGGGTACGAGCAGTACTTC; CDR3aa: CATRGGRAGYEQYF
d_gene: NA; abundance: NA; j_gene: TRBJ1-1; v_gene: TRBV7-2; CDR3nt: TGTGCCAGCAGCTTAAGGAGGTCGAACACTGAAGCTTTCTTT; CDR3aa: CASSLRRSNTEAFF
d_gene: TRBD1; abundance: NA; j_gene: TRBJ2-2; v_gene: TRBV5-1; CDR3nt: TGCGCCAGCAGCACGGGACAGTCCACCGGGGAGCTGTTTTTT; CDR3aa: CASSTGQSTGELFF
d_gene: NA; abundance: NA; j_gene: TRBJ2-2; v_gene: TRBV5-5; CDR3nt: TGTGCCAGCAGCTTGGCCAGGACTGCGAACACCGGGGAGCTGTTTTTT; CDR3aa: CASSLARTANTGELFF
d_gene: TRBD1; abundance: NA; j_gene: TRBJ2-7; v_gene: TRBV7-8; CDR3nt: TGTGCCAGCAGCCCTCCGGGACAGAGGATCTACGAGCAGTACTTC; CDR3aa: CASSPPGQRIYEQYF
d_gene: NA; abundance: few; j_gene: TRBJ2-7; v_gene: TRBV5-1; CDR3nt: TGCGCCAGCAGCTTGGACAGAGCCTACGAGCAGTACTTC; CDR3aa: CASSLDRAYEQYF
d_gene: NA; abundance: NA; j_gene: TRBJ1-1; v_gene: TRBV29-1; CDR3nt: TGCAGCGTGGACCAGGGAGGGGACACTGAAGCTTTCTTT; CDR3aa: CSVDQGGDTEAFF
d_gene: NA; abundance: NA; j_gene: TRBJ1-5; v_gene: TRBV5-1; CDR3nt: TGCGCCAGCAGCTCCCTACCGGGCAATCAGCCCCAGCATTTT; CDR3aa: CASSSLPGNQPQHF
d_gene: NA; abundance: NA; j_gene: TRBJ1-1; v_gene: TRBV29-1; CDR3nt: TGCAGCGCCCACGGAGGGGTCAACACTGAAGCTTTCTTT; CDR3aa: CSAHGGVNTEAFF
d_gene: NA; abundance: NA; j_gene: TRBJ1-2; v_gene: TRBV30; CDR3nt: TGTGCCTGGAGTGAAGTGACAACGAACTATGGCTACACCTTC; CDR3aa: CAWSEVTTNYGYTF
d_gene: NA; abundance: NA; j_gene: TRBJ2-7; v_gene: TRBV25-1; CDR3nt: TGTGCCAGCAGTGAGGTAGGGGAGACCTACGAGCAGTACTTC; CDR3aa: CASSEVGETYEQYF
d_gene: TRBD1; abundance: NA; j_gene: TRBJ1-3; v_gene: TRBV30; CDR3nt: TGTGCCTTTGGACAGGGCTCTGGAAACACCATATATTTT; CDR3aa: CAFGQGSGNTIYF
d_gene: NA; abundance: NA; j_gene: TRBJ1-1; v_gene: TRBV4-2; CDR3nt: TGTGCCAGCAGCCAAGCCCTCTCTGCGGGAACTGAAGCTTTCTTT; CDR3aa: CASSQALSAGTEAFF
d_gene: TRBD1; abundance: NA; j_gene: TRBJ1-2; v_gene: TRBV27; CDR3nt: TGTGCCAGCAGTTTAACAGGGGATACCTATGGCTACACCTTC; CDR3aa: CASSLTGDTYGYTF
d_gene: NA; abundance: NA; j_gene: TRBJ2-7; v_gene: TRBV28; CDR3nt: TGTGCCAGCAGTCGGCCTGGGACTGCCGACTACGAGCAGTACTTC; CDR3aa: CASSRPGTADYEQYF
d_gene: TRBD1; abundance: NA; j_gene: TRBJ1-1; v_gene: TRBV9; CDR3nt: TGTGCCAGCAGCGTAGGACAGGGCAAGAACACTGAAGCTTTCTTT; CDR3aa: CASSVGQGKNTEAFF
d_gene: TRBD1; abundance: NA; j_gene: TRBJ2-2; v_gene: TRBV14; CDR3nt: TGTGCCAGCAGCCAAGGGACAGGGTTCACCGGGGAGCTGTTTTTT; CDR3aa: CASSQGTGFTGELFF
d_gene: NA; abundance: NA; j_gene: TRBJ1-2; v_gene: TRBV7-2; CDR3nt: TGTGCCAGCAGCTTAGAATCGCTGAACTATGGCTACACCTTC; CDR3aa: CASSLESLNYGYTF
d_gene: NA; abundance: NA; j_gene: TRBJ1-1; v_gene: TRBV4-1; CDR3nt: TGCGCCAGCAGTCAGGGGTCCACTGAAGCTTTCTTT; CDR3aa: CASSQGSTEAFF
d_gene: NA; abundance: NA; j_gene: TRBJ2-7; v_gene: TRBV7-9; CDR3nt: TGTGCCAGCAGCCCCGGAGCGGCGGCACCCTCCTACGAGCAGTACTTC; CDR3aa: CASSPGAAAPSYEQYF
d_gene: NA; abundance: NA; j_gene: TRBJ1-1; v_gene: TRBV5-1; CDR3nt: TGCGCCAGCAGCTTGTCCTCTCCGGAGGGTGAAGCTTTCTTT; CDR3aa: CASSLSSPEGEAFF
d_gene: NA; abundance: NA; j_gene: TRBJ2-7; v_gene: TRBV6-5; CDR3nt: TGTGCCAGCCGACGCTTCCGAGAAGAGGCGTACGAGCAGTACTTC; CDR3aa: CASRRFREEAYEQYF
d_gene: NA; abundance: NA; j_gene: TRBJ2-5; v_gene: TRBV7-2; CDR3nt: TGTGCCAGCAGCTTAGCACCAACTAGTAACCAAGAGACCCAGTACTTC; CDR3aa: CASSLAPTSNQETQYF
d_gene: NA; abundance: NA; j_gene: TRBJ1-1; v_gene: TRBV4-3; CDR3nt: TGCGCCAGCAGCCAAGTTCCAGTGTTCCGGGGGGTGAGCACTGAAGCTTTCTTT; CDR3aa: CASSQVPVFRGVSTEAFF
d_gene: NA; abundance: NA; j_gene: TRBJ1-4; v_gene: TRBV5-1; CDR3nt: TGCGCCAGCAGCTTGGGCCAGGGTTTTGAAAAACTGTTTTTT; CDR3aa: CASSLGQGFEKLFF
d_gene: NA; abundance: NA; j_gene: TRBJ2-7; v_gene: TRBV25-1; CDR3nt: TGTGCCAGCAGTGAATATCTCGAGCAGTACTTC; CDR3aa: CASSEYLEQYF
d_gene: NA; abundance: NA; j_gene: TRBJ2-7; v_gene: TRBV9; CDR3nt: TGTGCCAGCAGCGCCTCGTACGAGCAGTACTTC; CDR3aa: CASSASYEQYF
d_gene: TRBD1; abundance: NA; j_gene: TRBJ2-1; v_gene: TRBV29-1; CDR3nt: TGCAGCGTGGGACAGGGTATCATTATCAATGAGCAGTTCTTC; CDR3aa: CSVGQGIIINEQFF
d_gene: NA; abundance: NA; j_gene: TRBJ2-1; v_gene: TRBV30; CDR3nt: TGTGCCTGGAGTGACACGGGGGAGCAGTTCTTC; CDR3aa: CAWSDTGEQFF
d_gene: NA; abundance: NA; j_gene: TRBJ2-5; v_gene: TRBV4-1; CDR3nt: TGCGCCAGCAGCCAACACCCACTTTCGGGGGAGAGAGAAGAGACCCAGTACTTC; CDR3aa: CASSQHPLSGEREETQYF